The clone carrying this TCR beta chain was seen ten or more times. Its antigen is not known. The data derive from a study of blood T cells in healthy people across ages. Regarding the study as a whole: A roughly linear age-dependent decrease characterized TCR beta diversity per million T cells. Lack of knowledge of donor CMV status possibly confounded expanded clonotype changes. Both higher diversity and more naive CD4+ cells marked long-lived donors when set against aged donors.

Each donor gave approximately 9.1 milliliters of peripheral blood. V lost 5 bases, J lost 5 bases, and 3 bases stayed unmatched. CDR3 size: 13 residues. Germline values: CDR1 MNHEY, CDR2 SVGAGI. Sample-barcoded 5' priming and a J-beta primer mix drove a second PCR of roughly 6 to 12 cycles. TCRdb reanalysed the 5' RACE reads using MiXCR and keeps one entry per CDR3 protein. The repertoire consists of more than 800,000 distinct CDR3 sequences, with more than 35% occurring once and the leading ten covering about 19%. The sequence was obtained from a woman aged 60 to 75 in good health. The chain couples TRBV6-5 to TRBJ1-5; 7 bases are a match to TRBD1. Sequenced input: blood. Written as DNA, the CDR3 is TGTGCCAGCAGTGACACAGGGGATCAGCCCCAGCATTTT. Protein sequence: CASSDTGDQPQHF.